Below, 17 T cell receptor beta chains from the same sample are listed, as sequenced in a study of T cells in localized non-small cell lung cancer. This table comes from immunoSEQ multiplex PCR, and its TCRdb copy is limited to in-frame clones, with some not included. The sample carries approximately 83,000 clones, about 88% recorded once. The sample here was peripheral blood, taken before any cancer treatment. The origin of the receptors is a woman aged 35-75 years with stage I squamous cell lung carcinoma.

The chain employs TRBV5-6 and TRBJ2-1; 9 nucleotides agree with TRBD2. Germline loops: CDR1 SGHDT, CDR2 YYEEEE. The trim removed 5 bases at V and 5 bases at J, leaving 8 bases unmatched. The CDR3 sequence is 15 residues long. The CDR3 sequence: CASSQAGGPDNEQFF. The CDR3 DNA sequence: TGTGCCAGCAGTCAAGCGGGGGGTCCTGACAATGAGCAGTTCTTC.

Only a few counts were recorded for this clone. The chain employs TRBV5-4 and TRBJ1-5; 7 bases are a match to TRBD1. Germline V gives CDR1 SGHNT, CDR2 YYREEE (reference sequence). Unmatched junction bases numbered 9, after V lost 3 bases and J lost 6 bases. The CDR3 sequence is 15 residues long. The CDR3 nucleotides are TGTGCCAGCAGCTCAGGAACAGGGGCAGGTCAGCCCCAGCATTTT. Residues: CASSSGTGAGQPQHF.

The V gene is TRBV15, the J gene TRBJ1-2; the match to TRBD1 covers 10 bases. The CDR3 spans 16 residues. The germline CDR1 and CDR2 sequences are LNHNV and YYDKDF (reference sequence). Trimming cost V 1 base and J 2 bases; bases outside gene matches: 4. The CDR3 DNA is TGTGCCACCAGCAGAGGATGGGACAGGGGAAACTATGGCTACACCTTC. It codes for CATSRGWDRGNYGYTF.

The V call is TRBV19, the J call TRBJ1-5; 11 bases line up with TRBD1. Trimming cost V 10 bases and J 1 base; bases outside gene matches: 6. Looked up from germline, CDR1 is LNHDA and CDR2 is SQIVND (reference sequence). This CDR3 is 15 amino acids long. CDR3 nucleotides: TGTGCCATCTCGGACAGGGGGCAAAGCAATCAGCCCCAGCATTTT. Amino acids: CAISDRGQSNQPQHF.

This clone was counted once. CDR3 nucleotide sequence: TGTGCCAGTAGTAAAAGAGTTGTCACTGAAGCTTTCTTT. Translated: CASSKRVVTEAFF. The rearrangement uses TRBV19 and TRBJ1-1; D gene unclear. CDR3 length: 13 amino acids. Between the trimmed V and J ends, which lost 4 bases and 4 bases, there was a span of 10 bases. The germline V gene has CDR1 LNHDA and CDR2 SQIVND (reference sequence).

This clone appeared a single time. This chain connects TRBV5-1 to TRBJ2-7, with a tentative D call TRBD1 (6 bases). The V gene's germline CDR1 is SGHRS and CDR2 YFSETQ. Trimming removed 4 bases at V and 0 bases at J, with 23 bases between. The CDR3 spans 18 residues. CDR3 DNA: TGCGCCAGCAGCCTGGGCCCCTCGCAGGGGATGATCTCCTACGAGCAGTACTTC. Translating it yields CASSLGPSQGMISYEQYF.

This clone appeared once. The chain links TRBV5-6 to TRBJ1-4; 11 bases fit TRBD1. J was trimmed by 8 bases and V by 4 bases; bases with no gene match: 7. Looked up from germline, CDR1 is SGHDT and CDR2 is YYEEEE. CDR3 length: 15 amino acids. This CDR3 reads CASSIGQGAGEKLFF. Here the CDR3 DNA reads TGTGCCAGCAGCATCGGACAGGGGGCAGGAGAAAAACTGTTTTTT.

The chain carries TRBV5-6 and TRBJ2-5; tentatively, D is TRBD1 (5 bases). Germline CDR1 reads SGHDT; CDR2 reads YYEEEE. Between the trimmed V and J ends, which lost 2 bases and 4 bases, there was a span of 9 bases. The CDR3 has 13 residues. The CDR3 region is CASSFERGETQYF. DNA of the CDR3: TGTGCCAGCAGCTTTGAAAGGGGAGAGACCCAGTACTTC.

The rearrangement joins TRBV7-3 to TRBJ1-2; D unresolved. The V and J ends lost 1 base and 4 bases respectively, with 10 bases between them. This CDR3 is built from 14 residues. Germline lookup yields CDR1 SGHTA and CDR2 FQGTGA. The chain's CDR3 is CASSLKPGFYGYTF. CDR3 in DNA: TGTGCCAGCAGCTTAAAACCGGGATTCTATGGCTACACCTTC.

The V call is TRBV7-8, the J call TRBJ2-3; possibly TRBD1 for D (6 bases). Germline loops: CDR1 SGHVS, CDR2 FQNEAQ. V lost 2 bases and J 0 bases, leaving 9 bases between the germline ends. CDR3 length equals 15 residues. Written as DNA, the CDR3 is TGTGCCAGCAGCTTAAGGCAGGGGAGCACAGATACGCAGTATTTT. Translation gives CASSLRQGSTDTQYF.

The J gene is TRBJ2-7, the V gene TRBV5-6; D is ambiguous. This CDR3 region has 12 residues. CDR1 is SGHDT, CDR2 YYEEEE, per germline. Trimming shortened V by 4 bases and J by 3 bases, and 8 bases separated the two germline ends. CDR3 residues: CASSRTDYEQYF. The CDR3 nucleotides are TGTGCCAGCAGCCGGACGGACTACGAGCAGTACTTC.

This clone was seen more than once but under ten times. The rearrangement joins TRBV6-1 to TRBJ1-3; TRBD1 might be the D (6 bases). V dropped 4 bases and J dropped 0 bases, with 10 bases sitting between them. From germline, CDR1 is MNHNS and CDR2 SASEGT. This CDR3 is built from 15 residues. In nucleotides, the CDR3 is TGTGCCAGCAGTGCTCTACAGGGCTCTGGAAACACCATATATTTT. Translating gives CASSALQGSGNTIYF.

CDR3 nucleotide sequence: TGTGCCAGCAGCGCCCCCGGGACTCCCCTCACAGATACGCAGTATTTT. This encodes CASSAPGTPLTDTQYF. The gene calls are TRBV9 and TRBJ2-3; possible D gene TRBD2, 6 bases. V was cut by 3 bases and J by 2 bases, with 16 bases left in between. Germline CDR1 and CDR2: SGDLS and YYNGEE. The CDR3 loop spans 16 amino acids.

The chain couples TRBV6-5 to TRBJ2-7, with 7 positions matching TRBD2. The CDR3 length is 14 residues. The V segment lost 7 bases and the J segment 3 bases; nucleotides outside the gene matches: 9. Germline values: CDR1 MNHEY, CDR2 SVGAGI. CDR3 DNA sequence: TGTGCCAGCAAATACCGCGGGGGACGCTACGAGCAGTACTTC. It codes for CASKYRGGRYEQYF.

This clone was seen a few times. The chain recombines TRBV5-1 with TRBJ2-1; D is ambiguous. The ends were cut back, 0 bases at V and 10 bases at J, with 17 bases in the middle. CDR1 and CDR2 from the germline V gene are SGHRS and YFSETQ. This CDR3 is built from 15 residues. CDR3 nucleotides: TGCGCCAGCAGCTTGGAGTCTACCCGAACCCACGAGCAGTTCTTC. It codes for CASSLESTRTHEQFF. Complete variable domain (other parts from reference TRBV5-1 and TRBJ2-1): KAGVTQTPRYLIKTRGQQVTLSCSPISGHRSVSWYQQTPGQGLQFLFEYFSETQRNKGNFPGRFSGRQFSNSRSEMNVSTLELGDSALYLCASSLESTRTHEQFFGPGTRLTVL.

Of note for this clone: Different DNA sequences within this sample yield the same CDR3. CDR3 sequence: CASSSKGGHYGYTF. The CDR3 bases are TGTGCCAGCAGTTCCAAAGGGGGCCACTATGGCTACACCTTC. The genes are TRBV6-5 and TRBJ1-2, with TRBD1 matching over 7 bases. Germline assignment: CDR1 MNHEY and CDR2 SVGAGI. Trimming cost V 4 bases and J 3 bases; bases outside gene matches: 5. This CDR3 contains 14 residues.

The V call is TRBV27, the J call TRBJ1-1; D is unresolved. Deletions cut 3 bases from V and 1 base from J, with 6 bases between. CDR3 size: 13 residues. The germline gives CDR1 MNHEY, CDR2 SMNVEV (reference sequence). The CDR3 loop is CASSFSANTEAFF. The CDR3 coding sequence is TGTGCCAGCAGTTTCTCAGCGAACACTGAAGCTTTCTTT.